Described below is a single T cell receptor beta chain sequence and its context. With 60 Vbeta and 13 Jbeta primers, the PCR was carried out. Only in-frame clones appear in the TCRdb table, and some are missing; sequencing was by immunoSEQ multiplex PCR. The table shows around 150,000 clones, with approximately 79% occurring only once. The sample is drawn from a study of cytomegalovirus exposure and HLA in healthy donors. The CDR3 loop spans 15 amino acids. CDR1 SGDLS and CDR2 YYNGEE come from the germline V gene. V was clipped by 0 bases and J by 4 bases, with 13 bases between them. The chain recombines TRBV9 with TRBJ2-5; tentatively, D is TRBD2 (5 bases). The receptor was derived from a man in his forties in good health and CMV-seronegative. Sequenced sample: PBMCs. For the CDR3, the DNA is TGTGCCAGCAGCGTAGGGGCGGGCGGTCCAGAGACCCAGTACTTC. This gives the protein CASSVGAGGPETQYF.